This is a list of T cell receptor beta chains from one sample in a study of vaccination effects on CD4 cells after COVID-19. Their antigens remain unidentified. The protocol was immunoSEQ multiplex PCR, while the TCRdb copy is restricted to in-frame clones and leaves out a portion. Here the sample spans about 50,000 clones, nearly 75% being singletons. This specimen was CD4+ T cells from PBMCs cultured with HCoV-OC43 spike peptides, taken after COVID-19 vaccination. These receptors came from a human donor who received a COVID-19 vaccine. CDR3s include the opening cysteine and the closing phenylalanine or tryptophan.

V	CDR3
TRBV7-9	CASSLVSGGDEQYF
TRBV6-5	CASSSYYNEQFF
TRBV19	CASAVDSNYGYTF
TRBV7-6	CASSLGSRAGPDSPLHF
TRBV3-1/TRBV3-2	CASSPLGRGGDTQYF
TRBV20-1	CSASLTGTYEQYF
TRBV7-2	CASSPDTNYGYTF
TRBV6-5	CASSYPPTGSTQYF
TRBV5-1	CASSPGTSDRETQYF
TRBV19	CASKKQLAGEETQYF
TRBV5-1	CASSRRDSLNTGELFF
TRBV6-5	CASSYPGQGGETQYF
TRBV19	CASTDRGSGNTIYF
TRBV11-3	CASSLDGVTEAFF
TRBV18	CASSLTGGPTYNEQFF